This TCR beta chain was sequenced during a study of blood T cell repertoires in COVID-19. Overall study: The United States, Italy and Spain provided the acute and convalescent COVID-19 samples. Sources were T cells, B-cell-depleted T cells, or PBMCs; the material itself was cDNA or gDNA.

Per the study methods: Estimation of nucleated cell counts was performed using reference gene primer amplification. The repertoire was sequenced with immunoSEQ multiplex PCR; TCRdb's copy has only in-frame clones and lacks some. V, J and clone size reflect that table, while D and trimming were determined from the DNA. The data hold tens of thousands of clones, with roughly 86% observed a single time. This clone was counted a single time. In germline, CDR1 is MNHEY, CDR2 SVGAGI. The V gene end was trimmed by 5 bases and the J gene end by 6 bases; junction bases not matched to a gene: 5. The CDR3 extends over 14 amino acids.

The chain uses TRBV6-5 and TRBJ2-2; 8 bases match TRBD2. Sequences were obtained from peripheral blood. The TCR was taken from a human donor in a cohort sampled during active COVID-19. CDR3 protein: CASSRTGGSGELFF. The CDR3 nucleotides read TGTGCCAGCAGTCGGACGGGGGGGTCCGGGGAGCTGTTTTTT.